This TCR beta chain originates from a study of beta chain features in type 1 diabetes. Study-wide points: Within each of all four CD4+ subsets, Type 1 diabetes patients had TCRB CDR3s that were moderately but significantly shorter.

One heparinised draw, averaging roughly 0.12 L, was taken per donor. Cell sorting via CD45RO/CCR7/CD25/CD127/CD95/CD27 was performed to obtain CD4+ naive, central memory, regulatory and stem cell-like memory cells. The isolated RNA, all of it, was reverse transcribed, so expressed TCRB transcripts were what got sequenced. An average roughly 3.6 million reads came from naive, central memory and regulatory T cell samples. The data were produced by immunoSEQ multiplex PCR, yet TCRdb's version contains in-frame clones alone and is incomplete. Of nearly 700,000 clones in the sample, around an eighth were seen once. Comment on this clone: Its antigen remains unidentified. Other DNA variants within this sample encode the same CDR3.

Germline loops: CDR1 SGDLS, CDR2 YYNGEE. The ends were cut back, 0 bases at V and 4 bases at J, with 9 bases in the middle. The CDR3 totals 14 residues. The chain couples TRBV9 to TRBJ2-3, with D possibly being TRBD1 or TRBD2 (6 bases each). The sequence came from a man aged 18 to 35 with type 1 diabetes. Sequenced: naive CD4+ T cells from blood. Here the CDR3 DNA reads TGTGCCAGCAGCGTAGGGGGGGCGGCAGATACGCAGTATTTT. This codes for CASSVGGAADTQYF.